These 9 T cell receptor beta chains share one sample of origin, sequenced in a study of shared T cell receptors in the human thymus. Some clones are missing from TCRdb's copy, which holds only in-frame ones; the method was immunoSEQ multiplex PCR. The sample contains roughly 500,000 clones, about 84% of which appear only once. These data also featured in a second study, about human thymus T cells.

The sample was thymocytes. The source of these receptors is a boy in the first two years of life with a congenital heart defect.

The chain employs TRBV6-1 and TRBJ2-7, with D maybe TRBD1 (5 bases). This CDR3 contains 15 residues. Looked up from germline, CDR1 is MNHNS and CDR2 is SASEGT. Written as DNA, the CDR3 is TGTGCTTCCCAGTCGGGTAAAGGCAGGGCCTACGAGCAGTACTTC. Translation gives CASQSGKGRAYEQYF.

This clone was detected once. DNA of the CDR3: TGTGCCAGCAGCTTAGCGCGAGACAGGGGATCCTACGAGCAGTACTTC. Protein: CASSLARDRGSYEQYF. The V and J genes are TRBV7-2 and TRBJ2-7; 8 bases agree with TRBD1. Germline CDR1 is SGHTA and CDR2 is FQGNSA. Trimming at V came to 0 bases and at J to 1 base, leaving 5 bases not matched to a gene. The CDR3 totals 16 residues.

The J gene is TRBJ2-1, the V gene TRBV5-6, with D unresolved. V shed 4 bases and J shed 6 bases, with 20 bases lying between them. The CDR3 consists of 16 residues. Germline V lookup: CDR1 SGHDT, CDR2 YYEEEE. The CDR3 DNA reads TGTGCCAGCAGCGCCTTGGGCACCTCCCTTGTCAATGAGCAGTTCTTC. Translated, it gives CASSALGTSLVNEQFF.

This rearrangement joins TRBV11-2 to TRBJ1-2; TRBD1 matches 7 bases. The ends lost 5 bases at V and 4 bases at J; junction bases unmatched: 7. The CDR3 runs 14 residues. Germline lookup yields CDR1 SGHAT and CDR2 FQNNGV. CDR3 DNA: TGTGCCAGCAGCATTACAGGGGAGAGCTATGGCTACACCTTC. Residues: CASSITGESYGYTF.

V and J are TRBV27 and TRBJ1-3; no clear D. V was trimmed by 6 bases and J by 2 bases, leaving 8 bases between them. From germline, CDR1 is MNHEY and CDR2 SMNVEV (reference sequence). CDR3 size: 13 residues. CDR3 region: CASSITAGNTIYF. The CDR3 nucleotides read TGTGCCAGCAGCATTACAGCTGGAAACACCATATATTTT.

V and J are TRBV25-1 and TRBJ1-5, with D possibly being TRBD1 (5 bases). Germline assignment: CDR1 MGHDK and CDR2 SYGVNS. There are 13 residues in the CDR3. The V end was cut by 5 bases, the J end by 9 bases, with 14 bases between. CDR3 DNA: TGTGCCAGCAGTCCCCGGGGGGACGGGCCCCAGCATTTT. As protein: CASSPRGDGPQHF.

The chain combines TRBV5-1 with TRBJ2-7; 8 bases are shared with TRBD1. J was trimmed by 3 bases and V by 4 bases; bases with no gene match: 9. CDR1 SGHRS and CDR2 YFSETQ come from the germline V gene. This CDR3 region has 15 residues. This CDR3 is CASSPNGQGYYEQYF. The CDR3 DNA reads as TGCGCCAGCAGCCCGAACGGACAGGGTTACTACGAGCAGTACTTC. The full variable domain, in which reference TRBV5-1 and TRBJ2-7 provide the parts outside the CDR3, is KAGVTQTPRYLIKTRGQQVTLSCSPISGHRSVSWYQQTPGQGLQFLFEYFSETQRNKGNFPGRFSGRQFSNSRSEMNVSTLELGDSALYLCASSPNGQGYYEQYFGPGTRLTVT.

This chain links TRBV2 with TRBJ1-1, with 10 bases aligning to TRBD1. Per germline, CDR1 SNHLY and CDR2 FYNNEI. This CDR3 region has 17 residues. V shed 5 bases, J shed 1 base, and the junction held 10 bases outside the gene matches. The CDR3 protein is CASSLDRGRVGNTEAFF. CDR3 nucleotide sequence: TGTGCCAGCAGTCTTGACAGGGGGCGCGTCGGGAACACTGAAGCTTTCTTT.

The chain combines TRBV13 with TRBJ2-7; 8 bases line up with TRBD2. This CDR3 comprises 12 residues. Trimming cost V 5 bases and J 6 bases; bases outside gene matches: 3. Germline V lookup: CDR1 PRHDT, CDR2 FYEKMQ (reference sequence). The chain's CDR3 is CASSRGGVEQYF. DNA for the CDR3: TGTGCCAGCAGCCGGGGGGGGGTCGAGCAGTACTTC.